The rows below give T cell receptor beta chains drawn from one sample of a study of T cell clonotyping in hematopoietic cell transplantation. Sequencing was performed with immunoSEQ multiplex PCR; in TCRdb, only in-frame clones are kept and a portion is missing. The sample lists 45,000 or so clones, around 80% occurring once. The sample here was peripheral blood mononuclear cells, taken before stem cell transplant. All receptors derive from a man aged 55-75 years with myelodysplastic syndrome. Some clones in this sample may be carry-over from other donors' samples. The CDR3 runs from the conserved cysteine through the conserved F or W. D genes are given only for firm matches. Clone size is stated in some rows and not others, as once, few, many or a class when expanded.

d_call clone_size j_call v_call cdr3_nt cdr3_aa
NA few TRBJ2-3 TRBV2 TGTGCCAGCAGTGTAGTATTGCCGCCAATTAAAATCACGGATACGCAGTATTTT CASSVVLPPIKITDTQYF
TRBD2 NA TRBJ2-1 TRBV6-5 TGTGCCAGCAGGACTAGCGCAAGCTCCTACAATGAGCAGTTCTTC CASRTSASSYNEQFF
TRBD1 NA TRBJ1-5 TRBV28 TGTGCCAGCAGTCAGGGACAGGGGGTCACTCAGCCCCAGCATTTT CASSQGQGVTQPQHF
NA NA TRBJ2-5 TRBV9 TGTGCCAGCAGCGCCCACCTGGAGACCCAGTACTTC CASSAHLETQYF
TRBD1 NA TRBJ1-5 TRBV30 TGTGCCTGGAGTGCCCAGGGGGTACTAGGCAATCAGCCCCAGCATTTT CAWSAQGVLGNQPQHF
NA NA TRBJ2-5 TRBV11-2 TGTGCCAGCGGCTTGGGATCGGAGACCCAGTACTTC CASGLGSETQYF
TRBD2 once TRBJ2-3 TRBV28 TGTGCCAGCAGCCCCTACCTAGCGGGGGGCCGAGATACGCAGTATTTT CASSPYLAGGRDTQYF
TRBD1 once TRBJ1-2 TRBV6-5 TGTGCCAGCAGTTACGGACAGGGGGCCCCCGCGAGTGGCTACACCTTC CASSYGQGAPASGYTF
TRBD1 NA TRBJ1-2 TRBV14 TGTGCCAGCAGCCACCGGGACAGGGGGAGGGATGGCTACACCTTC CASSHRDRGRDGYTF
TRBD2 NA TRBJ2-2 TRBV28 TGTGCCAGCAGTTTGTCGCTAGCGGGGGGCACCGGGGAGCTGTTTTTT CASSLSLAGGTGELFF
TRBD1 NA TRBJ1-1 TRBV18 TGTGCCAGCTCACTCTATACAGGGGTTACTGAAGCTTTCTTT CASSLYTGVTEAFF
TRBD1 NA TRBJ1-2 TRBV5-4 TGTGCCAGCAGCTTTGACAGGGTCTTGAATGGCTACACCTTC CASSFDRVLNGYTF
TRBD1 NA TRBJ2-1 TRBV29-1 TGCAGCGGGGGACAGGGGGGGGACAATGAGCAGTTCTTC CSGGQGGDNEQFF
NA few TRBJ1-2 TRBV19 TGTGCCAGTAGTCCATGGGAATCGCAGCGACACTATGGCTACACCTTC CASSPWESQRHYGYTF
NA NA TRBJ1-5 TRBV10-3 TGTGCCATCAGCCCCGAGAGGGACAATCAGCCCCAGCATTTT CAISPERDNQPQHF
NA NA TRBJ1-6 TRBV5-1 TGCGCCAGCAGCACGGACACCGCTTATAATTCACCCCTCCACTTT CASSTDTAYNSPLHF
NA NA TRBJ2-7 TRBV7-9 TGTGCCAGCAGATTAGAGGGCCCCGAGCAGTACTTC CASRLEGPEQYF
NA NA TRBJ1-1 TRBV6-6 TGTGCCAGCAGGGATAAGGCCGCTGAAGCTTTCTTT CASRDKAAEAFF
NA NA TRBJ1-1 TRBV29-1 TGCAGCGTTGAGGGAGGCCCCGGTGGAGCTTTCTTT CSVEGGPGGAFF
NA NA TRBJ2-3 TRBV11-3 TGTGCCAGCAGCTTAGAGGCTCACACAGATACGCAGTATTTT CASSLEAHTDTQYF
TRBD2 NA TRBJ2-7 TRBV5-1 TGCGCCAGCAGCCGCTGGACTAGCGGGGGGCCTAGCTCCTACGAGCAGTACTTC CASSRWTSGGPSSYEQYF
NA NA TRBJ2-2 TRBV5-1 TGCGCCAGCGGTACGGGACAAACGGCCGGGGAGCTGTTTTTT CASGTGQTAGELFF
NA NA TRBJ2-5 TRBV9 TGTGCCAGCGGCAGGGGGGCCTGGGAGACCCAGTACTTC CASGRGAWETQYF
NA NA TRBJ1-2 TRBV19 TGTGCCAGTAGGGCAGGGGTCATCACTAACTATGGCTACACCTTC CASRAGVITNYGYTF
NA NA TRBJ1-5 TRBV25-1 TGTGCCAGCAGTGAACCGGGGAGCAATCAGCCCCAGCATTTT CASSEPGSNQPQHF
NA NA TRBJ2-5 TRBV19 TGTGCCAGTAAAGGGACATCGTACCAAGAGACCCAGTACTTC CASKGTSYQETQYF
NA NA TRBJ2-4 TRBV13 TGTGCCAGCGGCCTGAGGGCCGGGAACATTCAGTACTTC CASGLRAGNIQYF
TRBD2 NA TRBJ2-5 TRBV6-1 TGTGCCAGCCTACCCGGGACTACACAAGAGACCCAGTACTTC CASLPGTTQETQYF
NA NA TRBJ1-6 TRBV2 TGTGCCAGCAGTGTTGGAGGGGCCCGCGTAAATTCGGACCTCCACTTT CASSVGGARVNSDLHF
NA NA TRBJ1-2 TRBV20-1 TGCGGAACGGCTAACTATGGCTACACCTTC CGTANYGYTF
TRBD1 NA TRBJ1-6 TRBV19 TGTGCCAGTAGAGCGACAGGGGGCAATTCACCCCTCCACTTT CASRATGGNSPLHF
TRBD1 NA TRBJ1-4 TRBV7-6 TGTGCCAGCAGCCCAGGGACAGGGGGCGAAAAACTGTTTTTT CASSPGTGGEKLFF
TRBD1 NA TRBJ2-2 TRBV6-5 TGTGCCAGCAGACAGGGGCCGAACACCGGGGAGCTGTTTTTT CASRQGPNTGELFF
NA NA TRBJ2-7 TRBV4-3 TGCGCCAGCAGCCGGTGGGGGACCTCCTACGAGCAGTACTTC CASSRWGTSYEQYF
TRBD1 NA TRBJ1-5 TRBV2 TGTGCCAGCAGTGTCCCAGGGGGCAGGGGGCAGCCCCAGCATTTT CASSVPGGRGQPQHF
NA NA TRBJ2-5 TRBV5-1 TGCGCCAGCAGCTTGGACAGCCGGGGCCCCCAAGAGACCCAGTACTTC CASSLDSRGPQETQYF
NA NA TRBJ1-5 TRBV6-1 TGTGCCAGCAGGGTAAAGGGGGATCAGCCCCAGCATTTT CASRVKGDQPQHF
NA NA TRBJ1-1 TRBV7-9 TGTGCCAGCAGCCCAAGGACAGCCATGGGATTTGAAGCTTTCTTT CASSPRTAMGFEAFF
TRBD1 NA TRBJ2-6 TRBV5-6 TGTGCCAGCAGCTCCGGGACAGGGTACTCTGGGGCCAACGTCCTGACTTTC CASSSGTGYSGANVLTF
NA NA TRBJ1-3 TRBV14 TGTGCCAGCAGCCAAGATGGCTTCGGGTTTCTGGACGGCACCATATATTTT CASSQDGFGFLDGTIYF
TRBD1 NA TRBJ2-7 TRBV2 TGTGCCAGCAGTGAACAGGGGGCGCGAGAGCAGTACTTC CASSEQGAREQYF